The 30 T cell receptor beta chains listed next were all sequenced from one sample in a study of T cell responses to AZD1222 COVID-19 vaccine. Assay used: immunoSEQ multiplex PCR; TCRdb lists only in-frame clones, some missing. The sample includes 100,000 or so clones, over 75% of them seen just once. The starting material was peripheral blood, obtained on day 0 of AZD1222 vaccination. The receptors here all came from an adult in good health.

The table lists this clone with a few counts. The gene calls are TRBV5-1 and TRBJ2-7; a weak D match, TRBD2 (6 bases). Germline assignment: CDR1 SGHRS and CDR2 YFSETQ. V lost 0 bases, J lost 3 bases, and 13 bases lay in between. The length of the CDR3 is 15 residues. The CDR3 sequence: CASSLEAGPYYEQYF. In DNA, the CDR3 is TGCGCCAGCAGCTTGGAGGCGGGACCCTACTACGAGCAGTACTTC.

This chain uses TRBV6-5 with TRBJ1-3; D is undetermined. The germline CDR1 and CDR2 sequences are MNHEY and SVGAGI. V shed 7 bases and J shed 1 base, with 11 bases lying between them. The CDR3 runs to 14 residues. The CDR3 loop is CASTLTESGNTIYF. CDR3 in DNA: TGTGCCAGCACCCTAACGGAATCTGGAAACACCATATATTTT.

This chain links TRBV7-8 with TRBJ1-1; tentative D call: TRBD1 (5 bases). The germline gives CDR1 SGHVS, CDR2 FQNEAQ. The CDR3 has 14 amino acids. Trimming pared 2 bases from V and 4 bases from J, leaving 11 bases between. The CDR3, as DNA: TGTGCCAGCAGCTTAATCGCTCAGGGCACTGAAGCTTTCTTT. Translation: CASSLIAQGTEAFF.

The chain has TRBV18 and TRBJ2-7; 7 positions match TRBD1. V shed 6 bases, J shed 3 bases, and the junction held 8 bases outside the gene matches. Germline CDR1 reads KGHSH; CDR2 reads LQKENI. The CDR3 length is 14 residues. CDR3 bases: TGTGCCAGCTCCCGAGCGCCAGGGGGCTACGAGCAGTACTTC. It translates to CASSRAPGGYEQYF.

The CDR3 protein is CASSRQENYGYTF. The DNA of the CDR3 is TGTGCCAGCAGTAGACAGGAGAACTATGGCTACACCTTC. The chain is built from TRBV6-5 and TRBJ1-2; D possibly corresponds to TRBD1 (6 bases). This CDR3 contains 13 residues. V lost 5 bases to trimming and J lost 2 bases, with 9 bases between them. Looked up from germline, CDR1 is MNHEY and CDR2 is SVGAGI.

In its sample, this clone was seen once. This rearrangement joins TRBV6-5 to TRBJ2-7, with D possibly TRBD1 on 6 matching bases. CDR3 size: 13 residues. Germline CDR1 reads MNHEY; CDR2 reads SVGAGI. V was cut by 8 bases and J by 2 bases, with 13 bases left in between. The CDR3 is CASSQGITYEQYF. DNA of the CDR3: TGTGCCAGCTCCCAGGGGATAACCTACGAGCAGTACTTC.

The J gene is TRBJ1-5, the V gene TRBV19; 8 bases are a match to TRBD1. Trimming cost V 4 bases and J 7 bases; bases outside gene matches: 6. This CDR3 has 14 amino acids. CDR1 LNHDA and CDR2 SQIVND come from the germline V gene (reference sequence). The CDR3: CASSRQGSGQPQHF. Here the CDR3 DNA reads TGTGCCAGTAGTAGACAGGGGTCCGGGCAGCCCCAGCATTTT.

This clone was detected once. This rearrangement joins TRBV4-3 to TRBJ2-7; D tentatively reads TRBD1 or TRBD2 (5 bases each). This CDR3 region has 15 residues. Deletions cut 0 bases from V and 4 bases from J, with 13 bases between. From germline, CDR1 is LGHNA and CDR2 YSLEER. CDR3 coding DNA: TGCGCCAGCAGCCAAGAGAGGGACGGGACGTACGAGCAGTACTTC. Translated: CASSQERDGTYEQYF.

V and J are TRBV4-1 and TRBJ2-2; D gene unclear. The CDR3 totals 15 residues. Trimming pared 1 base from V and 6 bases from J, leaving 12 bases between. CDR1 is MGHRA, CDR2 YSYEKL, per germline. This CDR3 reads CASSQVGRRAGELFF. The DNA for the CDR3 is TGCGCCAGCAGCCAAGTCGGAAGAAGGGCCGGGGAGCTGTTTTTT.

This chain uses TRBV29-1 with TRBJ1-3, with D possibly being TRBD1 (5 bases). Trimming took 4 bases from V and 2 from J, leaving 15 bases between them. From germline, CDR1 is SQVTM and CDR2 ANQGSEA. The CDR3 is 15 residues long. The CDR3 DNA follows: TGCAGCGTTGGGTACGGGGGGAGAACTGGAAACACCATATATTTT. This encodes CSVGYGGRTGNTIYF.

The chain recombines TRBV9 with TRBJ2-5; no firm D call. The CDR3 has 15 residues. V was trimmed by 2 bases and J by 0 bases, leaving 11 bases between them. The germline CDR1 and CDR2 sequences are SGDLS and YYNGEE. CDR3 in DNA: TGTGCCAGCAGCGTCGGAGCAGGATACCAAGAGACCCAGTACTTC. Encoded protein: CASSVGAGYQETQYF.

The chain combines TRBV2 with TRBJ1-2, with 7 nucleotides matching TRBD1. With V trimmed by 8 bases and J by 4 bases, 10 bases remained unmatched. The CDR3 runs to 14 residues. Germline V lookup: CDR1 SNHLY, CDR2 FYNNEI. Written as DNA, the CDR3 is TGTGCCAGCTTCACGACAGGGACTACCTATGGCTACACCTTC. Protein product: CASFTTGTTYGYTF.

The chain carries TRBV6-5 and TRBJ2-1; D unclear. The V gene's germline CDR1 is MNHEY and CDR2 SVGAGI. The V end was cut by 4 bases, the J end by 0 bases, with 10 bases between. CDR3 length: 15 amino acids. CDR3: CASSFFGSSYNEQFF. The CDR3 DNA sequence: TGTGCCAGCAGTTTTTTCGGGTCCTCCTACAATGAGCAGTTCTTC.

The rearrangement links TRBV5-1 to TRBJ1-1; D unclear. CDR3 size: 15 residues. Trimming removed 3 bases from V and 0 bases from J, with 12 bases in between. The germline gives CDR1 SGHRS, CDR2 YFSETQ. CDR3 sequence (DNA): TGCGCCAGCAGCTGGGGAAACTCGATGAACACTGAAGCTTTCTTT. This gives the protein CASSWGNSMNTEAFF.

The CDR3 nucleotides are TGTGCCAGCTCACCAAAAAACCGAGAGTACCAAGAGACCCAGTACTTC. The encoded protein is CASSPKNREYQETQYF. The chain is built from TRBV18 and TRBJ2-5, with unresolved D. Trimming took 2 bases from V and 0 from J, leaving 13 bases between them. This CDR3 region has 16 residues. The germline CDR1 and CDR2 sequences are KGHSH and LQKENI.

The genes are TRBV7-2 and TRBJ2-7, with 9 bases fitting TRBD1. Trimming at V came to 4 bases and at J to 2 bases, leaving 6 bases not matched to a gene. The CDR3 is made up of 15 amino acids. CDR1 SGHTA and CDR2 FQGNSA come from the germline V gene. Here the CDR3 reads CASSSQGQGTYEQYF. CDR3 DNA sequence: TGTGCCAGCAGCTCCCAGGGACAGGGAACCTACGAGCAGTACTTC.

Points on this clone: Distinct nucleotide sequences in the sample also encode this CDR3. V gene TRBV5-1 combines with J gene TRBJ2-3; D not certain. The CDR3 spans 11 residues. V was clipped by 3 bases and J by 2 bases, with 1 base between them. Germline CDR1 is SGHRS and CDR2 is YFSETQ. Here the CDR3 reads CASSSTDTQYF. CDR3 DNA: TGCGCCAGCAGCTCCACAGATACGCAGTATTTT.

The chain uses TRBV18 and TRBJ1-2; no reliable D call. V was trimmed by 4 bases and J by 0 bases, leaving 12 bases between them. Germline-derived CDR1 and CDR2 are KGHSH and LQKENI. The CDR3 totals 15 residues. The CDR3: CASSHGAATNYGYTF. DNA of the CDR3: TGTGCCAGCTCACACGGTGCGGCGACTAACTATGGCTACACCTTC.

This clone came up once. CDR3 in amino acids: CASSGLGTYEQYF. In DNA form, the CDR3 reads TGTGCCAGCAGCGGGCTCGGGACCTACGAGCAGTACTTC. The chain links TRBV7-9 to TRBJ2-7, with D perhaps TRBD2 (5 bases). The germline V gene has CDR1 SEHNR and CDR2 FQNEAQ (reference sequence). The CDR3 runs 13 residues. V lost 5 bases and J lost 2, with 10 bases in between.

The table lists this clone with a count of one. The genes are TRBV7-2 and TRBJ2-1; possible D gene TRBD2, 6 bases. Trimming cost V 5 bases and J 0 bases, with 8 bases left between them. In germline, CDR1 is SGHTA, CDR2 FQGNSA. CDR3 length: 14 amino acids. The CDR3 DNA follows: TGTGCCAGCAGCCCCGGGGGCTCCTACAATGAGCAGTTCTTC. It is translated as CASSPGGSYNEQFF.

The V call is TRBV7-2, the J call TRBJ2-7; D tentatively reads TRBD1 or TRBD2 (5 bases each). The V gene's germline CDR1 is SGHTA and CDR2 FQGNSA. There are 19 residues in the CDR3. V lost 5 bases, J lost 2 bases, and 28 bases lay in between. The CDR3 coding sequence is TGTGCCAGCAGCCTAGGGCCCCTCGGGCAGGGTTCGGGGCCCTACGAGCAGTACTTC. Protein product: CASSLGPLGQGSGPYEQYF.

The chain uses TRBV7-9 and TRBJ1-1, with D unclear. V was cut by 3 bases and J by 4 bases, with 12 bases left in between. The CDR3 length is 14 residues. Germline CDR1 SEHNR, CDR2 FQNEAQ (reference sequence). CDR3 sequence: CASSFRSVGTEAFF. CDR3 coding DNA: TGTGCCAGCAGCTTTAGGAGTGTGGGCACTGAAGCTTTCTTT.

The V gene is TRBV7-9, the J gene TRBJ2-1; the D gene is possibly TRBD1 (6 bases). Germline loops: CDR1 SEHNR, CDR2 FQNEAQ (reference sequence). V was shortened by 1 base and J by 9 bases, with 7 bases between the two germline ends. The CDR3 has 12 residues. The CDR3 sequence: CASSLGGGEQFF. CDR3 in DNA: TGTGCCAGCAGCTTAGGAGGGGGTGAGCAGTTCTTC.

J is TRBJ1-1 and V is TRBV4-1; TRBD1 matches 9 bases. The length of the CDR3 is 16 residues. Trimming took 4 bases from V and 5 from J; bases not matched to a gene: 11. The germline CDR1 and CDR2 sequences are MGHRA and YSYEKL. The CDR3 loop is CASSRGDTGGLTEAFF. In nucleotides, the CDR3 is TGCGCCAGCAGCCGCGGGGACACAGGGGGCCTAACTGAAGCTTTCTTT.

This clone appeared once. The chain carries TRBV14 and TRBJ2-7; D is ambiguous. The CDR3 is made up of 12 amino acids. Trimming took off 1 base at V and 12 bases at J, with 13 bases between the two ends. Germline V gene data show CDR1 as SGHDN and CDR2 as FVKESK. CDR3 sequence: CASSQAASILYF. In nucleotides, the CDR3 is TGTGCCAGCAGCCAAGCGGCAAGTATTTTGTACTTC.

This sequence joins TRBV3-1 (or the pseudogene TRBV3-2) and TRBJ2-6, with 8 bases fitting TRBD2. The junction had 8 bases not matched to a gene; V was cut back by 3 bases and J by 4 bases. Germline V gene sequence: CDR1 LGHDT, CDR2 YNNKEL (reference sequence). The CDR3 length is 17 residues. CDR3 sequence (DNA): TGTGCCAGCAGCCACATACAGCGGGAGTTCGGGGCCAACGTCCTGACTTTC. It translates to CASSHIQREFGANVLTF.

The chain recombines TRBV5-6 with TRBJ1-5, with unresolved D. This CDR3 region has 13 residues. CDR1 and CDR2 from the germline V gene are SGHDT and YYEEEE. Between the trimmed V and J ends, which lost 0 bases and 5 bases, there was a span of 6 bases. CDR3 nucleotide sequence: TGTGCCAGCAGCTTGGGACCCGATCAGCCCCAGCATTTT. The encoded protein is CASSLGPDQPQHF.

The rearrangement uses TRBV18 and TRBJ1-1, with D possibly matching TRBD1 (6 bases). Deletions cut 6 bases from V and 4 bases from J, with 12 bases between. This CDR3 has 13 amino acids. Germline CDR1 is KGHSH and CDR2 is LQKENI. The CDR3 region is CASSDDRSTEAFF. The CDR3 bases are TGTGCCAGCTCGGATGACAGGTCCACTGAAGCTTTCTTT.

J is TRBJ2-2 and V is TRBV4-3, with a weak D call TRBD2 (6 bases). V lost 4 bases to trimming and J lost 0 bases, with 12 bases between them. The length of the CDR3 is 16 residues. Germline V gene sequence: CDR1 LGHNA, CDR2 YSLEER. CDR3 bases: TGCGCCAGCAGCCTCCTTCGGGGGACGAACACCGGGGAGCTGTTTTTT. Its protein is CASSLLRGTNTGELFF.

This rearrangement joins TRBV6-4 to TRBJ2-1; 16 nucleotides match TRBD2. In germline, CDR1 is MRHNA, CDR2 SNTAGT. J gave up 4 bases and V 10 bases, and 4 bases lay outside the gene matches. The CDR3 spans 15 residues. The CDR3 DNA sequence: TGTGCCACCGGGACTAGCGGGAGGGGGTACAATGAGCAGTTCTTC. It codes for CATGTSGRGYNEQFF.